A single sample is the source of the 11 T cell receptor beta chains below, sequenced in a study of blood T cell repertoires in COVID-19. Sequencing was performed with immunoSEQ multiplex PCR; in TCRdb, only in-frame clones are kept and a portion is missing. The data show 350,000 to 450,000 clones, approximately 90% seen once. Sequenced sample: PBMCs or T cells enriched from blood (not recorded which). Every receptor here comes from a woman aged 40 to 50 who had been exposed to COVID-19.

J is TRBJ2-7 and V is TRBV19; D may be TRBD1 (6 bases). The CDR3 loop spans 15 amino acids. Germline CDR1 and CDR2: LNHDA and SQIVND (reference sequence). V lost 4 bases to trimming and J lost 7 bases, with 20 bases between them. CDR3 loop: CASSRRQGPRWEQYF. For the CDR3, the DNA is TGTGCCAGTAGTAGACGCCAGGGGCCCCGTTGGGAGCAGTACTTC.

The V call is TRBV6-5, the J call TRBJ2-7; 9 bases fit TRBD1. Germline V gene sequence: CDR1 MNHEY, CDR2 SVGAGI. The V and J ends lost 6 bases and 7 bases, in that order; junction bases with no gene match: 13. This CDR3 spans 15 amino acids. CDR3 amino acids: CASSLLGDRVSEQYF. In DNA, the CDR3 is TGTGCCAGCAGCCTCCTGGGGGACAGGGTTTCAGAGCAGTACTTC.

The chain is built from TRBV19 and TRBJ2-3, with TRBD1 as a possible D gene (5 bases). Trimming took off 4 bases at V and 1 base at J, with 15 bases between the two ends. Germline CDR1 reads LNHDA; CDR2 reads SQIVND (reference sequence). The CDR3 is made up of 16 amino acids. CDR3 residues: CASSTPGIGGTDTQYF. The CDR3 DNA follows: TGTGCCAGTAGTACCCCAGGGATAGGGGGCACAGATACGCAGTATTTT.

J is TRBJ2-1 and V is TRBV5-4, with TRBD1 matching over 9 bases. This CDR3 comprises 14 residues. V gave up 2 bases and J gave up 7 bases; unmatched junction bases: 4. In germline, CDR1 is SGHNT, CDR2 YYREEE (reference sequence). The CDR3 nucleotides read TGTGCCAGCAGCTTTCGGACAGGGGAGAATGAGCAGTTCTTC. The encoded protein is CASSFRTGENEQFF.

The V gene is TRBV5-4, the J gene TRBJ1-2; 11 nucleotides align to TRBD1. CDR3 size: 15 residues. CDR1 SGHNT and CDR2 YYREEE come from the germline V gene (reference sequence). J gave up 10 bases and V 4 bases, and 12 bases lay outside the gene matches. CDR3 nucleotide sequence: TGTGCCAGCAGCCCGGGGGGGACAGGGGGTCGGATCTACACCTTC. It is translated as CASSPGGTGGRIYTF.

J is TRBJ2-3 and V is TRBV7-6, with D hard to call. The germline V and J ends were trimmed by 2 bases and 6 bases, with 6 bases remaining between them. CDR3 length: 12 residues. Germline V CDR1 and CDR2: SGHVS, FNYEAQ. The CDR3 reads CASSLSRDTQYF. The CDR3, as DNA: TGTGCCAGCAGCTTATCTAGGGATACGCAGTATTTT.

The chain has TRBV2 and TRBJ1-5, with TRBD1 identical over 10 bases. The V segment lost 1 base and the J segment 6 bases; nucleotides outside the gene matches: 9. Germline lookup yields CDR1 SNHLY and CDR2 FYNNEI. This CDR3 comprises 17 residues. CDR3 protein: CASSEDGGTGVFQPQHF. In nucleotides, the CDR3 is TGTGCCAGCAGTGAAGACGGTGGGACAGGGGTTTTTCAGCCCCAGCATTTT.

This chain uses TRBV13 with TRBJ1-6, with 10 bases aligning to TRBD1. Germline CDR1 PRHDT, CDR2 FYEKMQ (reference sequence). V dropped 4 bases and J dropped 8; count of bases not matched to a gene: 5. The CDR3 length is 15 residues. The DNA for the CDR3 is TGTGCCAGCAGCTCGGGACAGGGGCAGTATTCACCCCTCCACTTT. Its translation: CASSSGQGQYSPLHF.

The chain has TRBV6-6 and TRBJ1-4, with 8 bases identical to TRBD1. The CDR3 consists of 15 residues. Germline V gives CDR1 MNHNY, CDR2 SVGAGI (reference sequence). V was clipped by 6 bases and J by 8 bases; unmatched bases: 11. DNA of the CDR3: TGTGCCAGCAGGCCCGAAACAGGGGGTCGGGAAAAACTGTTTTTT. Translation gives CASRPETGGREKLFF.

V usage is TRBV5-1 and J usage is TRBJ2-2, with 8 nucleotides matching TRBD2. V gave up 4 bases and J gave up 3 bases; unmatched junction bases: 8. The germline V gene has CDR1 SGHRS and CDR2 YFSETQ. This CDR3 contains 16 residues. The CDR3 spells CASSNQPGLDTGELFF. Written as DNA, the CDR3 is TGCGCCAGCAGCAATCAACCGGGACTAGACACCGGGGAGCTGTTTTTT.

The rearrangement joins TRBV29-1 to TRBJ2-1; TRBD2 might be the D (5 bases). Germline lookup yields CDR1 SQVTM and CDR2 ANQGSEA. CDR3 length: 13 residues. V was trimmed by 1 base and J by 4 bases, leaving 8 bases between them. The CDR3 loop is CSVEGGLYNEQFF. CDR3 sequence (DNA): TGCAGCGTTGAAGGAGGACTGTACAATGAGCAGTTCTTC.